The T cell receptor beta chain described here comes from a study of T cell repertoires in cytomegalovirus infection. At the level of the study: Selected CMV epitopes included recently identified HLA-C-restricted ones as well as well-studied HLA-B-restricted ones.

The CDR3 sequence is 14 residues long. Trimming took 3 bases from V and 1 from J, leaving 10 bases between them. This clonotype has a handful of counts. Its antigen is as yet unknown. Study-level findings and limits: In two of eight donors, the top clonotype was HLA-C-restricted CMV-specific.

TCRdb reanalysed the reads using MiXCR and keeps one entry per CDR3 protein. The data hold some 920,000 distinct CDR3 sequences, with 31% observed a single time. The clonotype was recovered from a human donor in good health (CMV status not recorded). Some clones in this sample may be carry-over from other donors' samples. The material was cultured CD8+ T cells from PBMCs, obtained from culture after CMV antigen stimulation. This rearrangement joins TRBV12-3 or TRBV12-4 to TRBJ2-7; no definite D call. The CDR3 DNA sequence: TGTGCCAGCAGTTTCTCGACGGCTTCCTACGAGCAGTACGTC. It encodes CASSFSTASYEQYV.